This TCR beta chain was obtained from a study of T cells in Graves' hyperthyroidism and ophthalmopathy. Study outcomes and limitations: The authors' 13 V-J model separated ophthalmopathy from stable hyperthyroidism. Most thyroid clonotypes expanded above 0.001 were also detected in blood. Ophthalmopathy prediction by the model preceded onset by a median roughly 6 months.

Researchers amplified the TCR beta CDR3 regions from RNA transcripts. Researchers ran a first-round RT-PCR on the TCR CDR3 using the HTBI primer set. Via MiXCR, TCRdb re-called the multiplex PCR reads, giving one row per CDR3 protein. The data contain around 660,000 distinct CDR3 sequences, roughly 46% of them singletons. Clinical symptoms, serum thyroxine and TRAb, thyroid ultrasound and orbital computed tomography were used for the diagnoses. In the case of this clonotype: Its matching antigen is unknown.

V shed 8 bases, J shed 5 bases, and the junction held 8 bases outside the gene matches. This CDR3 has 13 residues. CDR1 and CDR2 from the germline V gene are SQVTM and ANQGSEA. Source material: peripheral blood or thyroid tissue (not recorded which). The source of this sequence is an adult man with Graves' disease, either hyperthyroidism or ophthalmopathy (not recorded which). The V and J genes are TRBV29-1 and TRBJ2-7; 11 nucleotides agree with TRBD2. The CDR3 DNA reads TGCAGCAGTGACGTACTAGCGGGAGACGAGCAGTACTTC. This codes for CSSDVLAGDEQYF.